The sequence of this TCR beta chain was determined in a study of T cell repertoires and HLA-DP antigens. Study-level background: Donors were two male and one female, aged 18-to-29 to 60-to-69. Sorted CD137+CD4+ samples averaged roughly 200 ng DNA; pre-culture CD4+ samples, 1,000 to 1,500 ng.

Regarding this clone: The antigen is unknown.

Each pre-culture CD4+ sample aimed for fewer than 250,000 T cell genomes at deep resolution. TCRdb's table, derived via immunoSEQ multiplex PCR, lists solely in-frame clones and lacks some. The table has over 100,000 clones, about 92% seen once. This sequence was found in a young woman in good health and CMV-seronegative. The sample was CD4+ T cells from PBMCs.

DNA of the CDR3: TGTGCCAGTGGTCGGACCCAGACGGTAACGGAAGCTTTCTTT. Its translation: CASGRTQTVTEAFF. The chain carries TRBV19 and TRBJ1-1; D unclear. The CDR3 extends over 14 amino acids. V was pared by 8 bases and J by 8 bases, with 21 bases between. Germline CDR1 LNHDA, CDR2 SQIVND (reference sequence).